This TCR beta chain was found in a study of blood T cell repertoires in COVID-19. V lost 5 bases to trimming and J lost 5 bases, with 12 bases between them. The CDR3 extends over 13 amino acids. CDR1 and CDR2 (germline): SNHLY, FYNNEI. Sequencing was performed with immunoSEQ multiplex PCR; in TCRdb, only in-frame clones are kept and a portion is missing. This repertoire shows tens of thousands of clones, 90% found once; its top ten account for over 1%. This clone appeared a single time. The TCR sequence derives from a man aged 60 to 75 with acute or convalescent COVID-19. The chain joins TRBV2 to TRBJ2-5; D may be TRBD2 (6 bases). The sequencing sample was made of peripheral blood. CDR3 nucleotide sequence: TGTGCCAGCAGTCCTGGGACTCGGGAGACCCAGTACTTC. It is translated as CASSPGTRETQYF.